These 2 T cell receptor beta chains share one sample of origin, sequenced in a study of regulatory T cells in long-lasting Graves disease. Specified time point: newly diagnosed GD, antithyroid drugs for less than 3 months. RNA extracted from PBMCs served as the sequencing template. In building TCR beta libraries, iRepertoire HTBI primers were used together with Arm-PCR of CDR3 regions. TCRdb reanalysed the multiplex PCR reads using MiXCR and keeps one entry per CDR3 protein. This table holds more than 400,000 distinct CDR3 sequences, about 17% found once. This sample also belongs to another study, concerning T cells in Graves' hyperthyroidism and ophthalmopathy.

The source material was peripheral blood mononuclear cells (PBMCs), sampled at new diagnosis, from a patient treated with antithyroid drugs. The receptors come from a man between 35 and 55 years old with Graves disease.

This clonotype was seen ten or more times. The V gene is TRBV2, the J gene TRBJ2-5; 9 positions agree with TRBD2. V trimming: 4 bases; J trimming: 8 bases; junction bases outside the gene matches: 14. The CDR3 is 16 amino acids. Looked up from germline, CDR1 is SNHLY and CDR2 is FYNNEI. The CDR3 sequence is CASSGALAGLGDTQYF. The CDR3 region has the DNA TGTGCCAGCAGTGGCGCCCTAGCGGGACTAGGTGATACCCAGTACTTC.

There are many counts of this clonotype. This rearrangement joins TRBV28 to TRBJ2-7, with 7 nucleotides matching TRBD2. Germline V gene sequence: CDR1 MDHEN, CDR2 SYDVKM. CDR3 length: 15 amino acids. V shed 3 bases, J shed 6 bases, and the junction held 11 bases outside the gene matches. CDR3 nucleotide sequence: TGTGCCAGCAGTTTGCCAGGCGGGAGAATGGGCGAGCAGTACTTC. This encodes CASSLPGGRMGEQYF.